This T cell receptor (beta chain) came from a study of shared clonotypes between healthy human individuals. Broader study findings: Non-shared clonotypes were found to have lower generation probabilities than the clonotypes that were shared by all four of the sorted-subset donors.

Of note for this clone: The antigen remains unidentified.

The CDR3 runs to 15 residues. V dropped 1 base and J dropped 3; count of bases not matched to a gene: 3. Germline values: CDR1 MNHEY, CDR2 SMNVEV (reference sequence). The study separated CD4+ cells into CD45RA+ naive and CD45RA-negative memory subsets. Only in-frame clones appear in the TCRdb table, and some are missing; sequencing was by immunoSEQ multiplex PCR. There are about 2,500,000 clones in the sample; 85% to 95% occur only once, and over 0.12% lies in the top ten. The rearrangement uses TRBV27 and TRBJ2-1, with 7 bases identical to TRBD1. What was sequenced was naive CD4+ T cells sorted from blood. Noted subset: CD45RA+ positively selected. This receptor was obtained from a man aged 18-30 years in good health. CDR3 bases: TGTGCCAGCAGTTTATACAGGGGAGACTACAATGAGCAGTTCTTC. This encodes CASSLYRGDYNEQFF.